These 18 T cell receptor beta chains came from one sample sequenced in a study of blood T cell repertoires in COVID-19. Assay used: immunoSEQ multiplex PCR; TCRdb lists only in-frame clones, some missing. The table lists about 350,000 clones, 70% to 90% of them singletons. The source material was peripheral blood. These receptor sequences come from a woman in her fifties or sixties with COVID-19, enrolled during active disease.

The chain links TRBV4-2 to TRBJ1-5, with TRBD1 matching 7 bases. The CDR3 consists of 15 residues. J gave up 5 bases and V 4 bases, and 8 bases lay outside the gene matches. Germline-derived CDR1 and CDR2 are LGHNA and YNFKEQ. The CDR3 here is CASSRGTEGDQPQHF. The CDR3, as DNA: TGTGCCAGCAGCCGAGGGACAGAAGGCGATCAGCCCCAGCATTTT.

The chain uses TRBV7-2 and TRBJ2-5; TRBD1 matches at 9 bases. The CDR3 spans 15 residues. Germline values: CDR1 SGHTA, CDR2 FQGNSA. With V trimmed by 3 bases and J by 5 bases, 7 bases remained unmatched. The CDR3 spells CASSLVGQGMETQYF. DNA for the CDR3: TGTGCCAGCAGCTTGGTGGGACAGGGTATGGAGACCCAGTACTTC.

The CDR3 here is CATSNQGGTDTQYF. CDR3 nucleotides: TGTGCCACCAGCAACCAGGGTGGGACAGATACGCAGTATTTT. V is TRBV15 and J is TRBJ2-3; a possible D gene is TRBD1 (5 bases). Germline V gene data show CDR1 as LNHNV and CDR2 as YYDKDF (reference sequence). CDR3 size: 14 residues. V was pared by 4 bases and J by 3 bases, with 11 bases between.

The rearrangement joins TRBV5-4 to TRBJ2-5, with 16 bases matching TRBD2. V gave up 4 bases and J gave up 7 bases; unmatched junction bases: 10. The germline gives CDR1 SGHNT, CDR2 YYREEE (reference sequence). This CDR3 contains 17 residues. CDR3 DNA sequence: TGTGCCAGCAGCCCCGGGACTAGCGGGGGGGCCGAGGCGACCCAGTACTTC. This encodes CASSPGTSGGAEATQYF.

The chain joins TRBV9 to TRBJ2-7; D is possibly TRBD2 (6 bases). Trimming took off 0 bases at V and 6 bases at J, with 7 bases between the two ends. The CDR3 is 12 residues long. In germline, CDR1 is SGDLS, CDR2 YYNGEE. The CDR3 DNA reads TGTGCCAGCAGCGTAGGGGAGGCCGAGCAGTACTTC. Protein: CASSVGEAEQYF.

V is TRBV6-2 or TRBV6-3 and J is TRBJ1-4, with D unresolved. Germline CDR1 and CDR2: MNHEY and SVGEGT. Between the trimmed V and J ends, which lost 5 bases and 5 bases, there was a span of 9 bases. CDR3 length: 13 residues. Written as DNA, the CDR3 is TGTGCCAGCAGTGGGCAAGGAAATGAAAAACTGTTTTTT. This codes for CASSGQGNEKLFF.

This clone was found a few times. The chain joins TRBV6-5 to TRBJ1-1, with TRBD1 matching 9 bases. This CDR3 has 16 amino acids. Looked up from germline, CDR1 is MNHEY and CDR2 is SVGAGI. Trimming cost V 4 bases and J 2 bases; bases outside gene matches: 8. DNA for the CDR3: TGTGCCAGCAGTTCCTACAGGGGGCCCGGAAACACTGAAGCTTTCTTT. This translates into CASSSYRGPGNTEAFF.

The V call is TRBV7-8, the J call TRBJ2-7; no definite D call. Trimming took off 2 bases at V and 5 bases at J, with 13 bases between the two ends. The length of the CDR3 is 14 residues. Germline CDR1 is SGHVS and CDR2 is FQNEAQ. CDR3 sequence (DNA): TGTGCCAGCAGCTTACGCCGAGGAAGCCACGAGCAGTACTTC. Encoded protein: CASSLRRGSHEQYF.

This chain links TRBV3-1 (or the pseudogene TRBV3-2) with TRBJ1-1, with D possibly matching TRBD1 (6 bases). Trimming removed 0 bases at V and 5 bases at J, with 10 bases between. The germline gives CDR1 LGHDT, CDR2 YNNKEL (reference sequence). CDR3 length equals 14 residues. The CDR3 is CASSQDTGSTEAFF. For the CDR3, the DNA is TGTGCCAGCAGCCAAGATACAGGGTCGACTGAAGCTTTCTTT.

This clone has just one count. V usage is TRBV19 and J usage is TRBJ2-3; the D gene is possibly TRBD2 (6 bases). Trimming removed 5 bases at V and 6 bases at J, with 18 bases between. Germline V CDR1 and CDR2: LNHDA, SQIVND (reference sequence). The CDR3 covers 15 residues. The CDR3 nucleotides are TGTGCCAGTAGTCCTCTTTTGGGAGGTCCTGATACGCAGTATTTT. It is translated as CASSPLLGGPDTQYF. Complete variable domain (other parts from reference TRBV19 and TRBJ2-3): DGGITQSPKYLFRKEGQNVTLSCEQNLNHDAMYWYRQDPGQGLRLIYYSQIVNDFQKGDIAEGYSVSREKKESFPLTVTSAQKNPTAFYLCASSPLLGGPDTQYFGPGTRLTVL.

This clone was seen more than once but under ten times. The chain links TRBV5-5 to TRBJ2-1; D possibly corresponds to TRBD2 (6 bases). The CDR3 has 15 amino acids. Trimming removed 5 bases from V and 2 bases from J, with 14 bases in between. Germline CDR1 is SGHKS and CDR2 is YYEKEE (reference sequence). The CDR3 nucleotides are TGTGCCAGCAGGCGACCGGGGGACGCCTACAATGAGCAGTTCTTC. This encodes CASRRPGDAYNEQFF.

This clone was detected a few times. This chain links TRBV29-1 with TRBJ1-2, with TRBD1 matching over 11 bases. Germline CDR1 SQVTM, CDR2 ANQGSEA. Trimming at V came to 3 bases and at J to 5 bases, leaving 8 bases not matched to a gene. The CDR3 is 15 residues long. CDR3 bases: TGCAGCGTTGACGGGACAGGGGGTAATATGTATGGCTACACCTTC. Translating it yields CSVDGTGGNMYGYTF.

This clone has just one count. The CDR3 region is CASSLDLGQVNTEAFF. The DNA for the CDR3 is TGCGCCAGCAGCTTGGATTTGGGACAGGTGAACACTGAAGCTTTCTTT. This chain links TRBV5-1 with TRBJ1-1; 8 bases agree with TRBD1. Trimming took 0 bases from V and 0 from J; bases not matched to a gene: 4. CDR3 length: 16 amino acids. Germline lookup yields CDR1 SGHRS and CDR2 YFSETQ.

The count of this clone is one. The chain recombines TRBV28 with TRBJ2-7; D might be TRBD2 (6 bases). The CDR3 consists of 14 residues. Germline V gives CDR1 MDHEN, CDR2 SYDVKM. V was trimmed by 5 bases and J by 2 bases, leaving 13 bases between them. The CDR3 protein is CASSPPRGTYEQYF. The DNA for the CDR3 is TGTGCCAGCAGTCCTCCCCGGGGGACCTACGAGCAGTACTTC. Together with reference TRBV28 and TRBJ2-7, the CDR3 gives the full variable domain: DVKVTQSSRYLVKRTGEKVFLECVQDMDHENMFWYRQDPGLGLRLIYFSYDVKMKEKGDIPEGYSVSREKKERFSLILESASTNQTSMYLCASSPPRGTYEQYFGPGTRLTVT.

The chain combines TRBV12-3 or TRBV12-4 with TRBJ1-1; no reliable D call. The germline V and J ends were trimmed by 4 bases and 1 base, with 7 bases remaining between them. There are 13 residues in the CDR3. This CDR3 reads CASSSSGNTEAFF. The CDR3 DNA sequence: TGTGCCAGCAGTTCGTCAGGGAACACTGAAGCTTTCTTT.

The chain joins TRBV3-1 (or the pseudogene TRBV3-2) to TRBJ2-7, with 9 bases identical to TRBD2. Trimming removed 6 bases from V and 3 bases from J; junction bases left unmatched: 6. This CDR3 has 14 residues. Germline CDR1 and CDR2: LGHDT and YNNKEL (reference sequence). This CDR3 is CASSLGTSSYEQYF. The CDR3 DNA reads as TGTGCCAGCAGTTTAGGGACTAGCAGCTACGAGCAGTACTTC.

This clone was seen a single time. This sample includes further DNA sequences coding for the same CDR3. The rearrangement joins TRBV7-2 to TRBJ2-1; 8 positions match TRBD2. V dropped 0 bases and J dropped 3; count of bases not matched to a gene: 4. The length of the CDR3 is 16 residues. The germline V gene encodes CDR1 SGHTA and CDR2 FQGNSA. The CDR3 DNA reads TGTGCCAGCAGCTTAGCAGGTAGCGGGGTCTACAATGAGCAGTTCTTC. This encodes CASSLAGSGVYNEQFF.

This clone was counted once. The chain couples TRBV9 to TRBJ2-1; TRBD2 matches 7 bases. Germline lookup yields CDR1 SGDLS and CDR2 YYNGEE. The CDR3 extends over 16 amino acids. V gave up 2 bases and J gave up 6 bases; unmatched junction bases: 11. The CDR3 coding sequence is TGTGCCAGCAGCGTTGAGGGCCAGCGGGGCCTCAATGAGCAGTTCTTC. Translating gives CASSVEGQRGLNEQFF.